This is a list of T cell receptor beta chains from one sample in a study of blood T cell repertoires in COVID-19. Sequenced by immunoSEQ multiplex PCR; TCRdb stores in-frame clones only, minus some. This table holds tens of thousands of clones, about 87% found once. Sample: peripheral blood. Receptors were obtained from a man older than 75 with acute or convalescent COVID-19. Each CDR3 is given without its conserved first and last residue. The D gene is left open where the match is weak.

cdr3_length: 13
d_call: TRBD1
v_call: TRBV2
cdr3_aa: ASTPTGIEDYGYT

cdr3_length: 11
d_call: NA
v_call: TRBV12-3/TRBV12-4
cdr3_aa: ASSLGGGQPQH

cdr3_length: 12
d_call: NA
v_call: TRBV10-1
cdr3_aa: ARGGGTLNYGYT

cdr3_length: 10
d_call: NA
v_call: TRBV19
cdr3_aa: ASTRGATEAF

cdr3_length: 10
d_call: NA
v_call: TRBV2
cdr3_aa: ASSGAGYGYT

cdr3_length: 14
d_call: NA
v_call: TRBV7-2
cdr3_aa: ASSLSGVDLNSPLH

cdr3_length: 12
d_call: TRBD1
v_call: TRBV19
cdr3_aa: ASRVQGDSYGYT

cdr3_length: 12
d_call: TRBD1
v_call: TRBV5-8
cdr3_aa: ASSARTGQETQY

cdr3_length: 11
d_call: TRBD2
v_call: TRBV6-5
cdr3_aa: ASSPGLAAEQY

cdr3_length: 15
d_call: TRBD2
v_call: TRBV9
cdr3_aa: ASSVGGGAGGTDTQY

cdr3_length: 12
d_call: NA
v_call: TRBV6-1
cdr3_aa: ASSEYRVGGELF

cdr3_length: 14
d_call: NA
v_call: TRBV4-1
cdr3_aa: ASSRTEGRTNYGYT

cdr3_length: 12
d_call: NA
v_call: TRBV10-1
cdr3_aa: ASSTNGVTDTQY

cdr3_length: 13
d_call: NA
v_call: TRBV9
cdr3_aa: ASSPHGAANTEAF

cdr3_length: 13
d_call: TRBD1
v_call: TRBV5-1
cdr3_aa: ASSDRERLKGTQY

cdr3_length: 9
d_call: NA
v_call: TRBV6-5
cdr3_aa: ASNRGYEQY

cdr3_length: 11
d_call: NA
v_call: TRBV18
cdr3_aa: ASSPDSANTQY

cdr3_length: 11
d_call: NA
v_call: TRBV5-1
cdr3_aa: ASSLDLSGELF

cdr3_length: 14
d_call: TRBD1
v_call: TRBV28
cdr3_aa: ASPPGQKPMNTEAF

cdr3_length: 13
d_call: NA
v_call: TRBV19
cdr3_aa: ASSDMGRRDEKLF

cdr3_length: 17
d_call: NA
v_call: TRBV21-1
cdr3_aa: ASSKKPQTRLYSNQPQH

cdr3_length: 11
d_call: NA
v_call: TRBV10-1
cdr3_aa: ASSGGMNTEAF

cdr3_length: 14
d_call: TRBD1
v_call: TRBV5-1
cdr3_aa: ASSLSAGGKSYGYT

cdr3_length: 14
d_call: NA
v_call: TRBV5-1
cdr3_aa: ASSLAYQGVNYGYT

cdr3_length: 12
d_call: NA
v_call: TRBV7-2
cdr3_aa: ASSLEQVGHGYT

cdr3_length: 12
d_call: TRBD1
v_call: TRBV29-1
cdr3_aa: SVDLGTGDTEAF

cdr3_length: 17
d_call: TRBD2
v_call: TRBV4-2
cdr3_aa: ASSQDSTSGGYTDNEQF

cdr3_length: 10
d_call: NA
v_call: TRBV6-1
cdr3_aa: ASSEGLYGYT

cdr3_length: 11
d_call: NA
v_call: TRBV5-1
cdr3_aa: ASSFGGEETQY

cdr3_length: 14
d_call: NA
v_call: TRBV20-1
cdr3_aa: SASGKALIKNSPLH

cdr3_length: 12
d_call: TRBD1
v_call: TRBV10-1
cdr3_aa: ASQGVSNTGELF

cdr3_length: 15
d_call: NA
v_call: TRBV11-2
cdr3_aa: ASSRGQQPPANEKLF

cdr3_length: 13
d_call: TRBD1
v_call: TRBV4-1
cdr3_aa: ASSTRTGNNQPQH

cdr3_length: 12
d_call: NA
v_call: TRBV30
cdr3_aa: AWRLPLRNQPQH

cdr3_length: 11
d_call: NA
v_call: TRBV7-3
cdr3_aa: ASSLDTYTEAF

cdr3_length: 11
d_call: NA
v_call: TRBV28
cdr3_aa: ASTGQSNQPQH

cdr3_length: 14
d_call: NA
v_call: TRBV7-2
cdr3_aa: ASSLDMSSGANVLT

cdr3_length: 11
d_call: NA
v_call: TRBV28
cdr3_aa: ASSLTGSGELF

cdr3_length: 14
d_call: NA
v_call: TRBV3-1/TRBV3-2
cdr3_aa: ASSRQVSSGANVLT

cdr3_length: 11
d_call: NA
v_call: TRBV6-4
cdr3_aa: ASRSSYNSPLH

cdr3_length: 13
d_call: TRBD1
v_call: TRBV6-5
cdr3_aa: ASSRDRGGKNIQY

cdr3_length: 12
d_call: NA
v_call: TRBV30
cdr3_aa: AWSPRGANEKLF

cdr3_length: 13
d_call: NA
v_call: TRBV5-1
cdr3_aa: ASSSAGAPGETQY

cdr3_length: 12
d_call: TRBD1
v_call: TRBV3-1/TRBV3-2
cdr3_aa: ASSQGTGRFWAF

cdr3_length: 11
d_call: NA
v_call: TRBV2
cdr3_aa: ASRIGGGDGYT

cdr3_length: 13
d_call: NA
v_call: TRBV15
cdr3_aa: ATSRDSRSGNTIY

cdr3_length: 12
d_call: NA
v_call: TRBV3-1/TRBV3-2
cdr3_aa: ASSQGGVTYEQY

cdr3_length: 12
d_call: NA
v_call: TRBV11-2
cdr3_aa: ASSPSGQFYGYT

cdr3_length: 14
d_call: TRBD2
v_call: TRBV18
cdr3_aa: ASSPRVAGGPLEQY

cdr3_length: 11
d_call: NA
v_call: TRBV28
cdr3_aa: ASAPTGQETQY